This T cell receptor beta chain was sequenced during a study of spatial heterogeneity in lung cancer. The study, taken as a whole, reports: Ubiquitous expanded tumor TCRs were seen in blood more at resection than at follow-up.

The library protocol tagged each TCR cDNA with a unique molecular identifier. TCRdb ran MiXCR on the 5' RACE reads and lists one entry per CDR3 protein. The table has around 10,000 distinct CDR3 sequences, 20% to 25% seen once. Specified time point: blood at routine non-recurrence follow-up after resection. Whole RNA from tumor, nontumor lung or frozen PBMC was sequenced unsorted. Comments on this clonotype: Antigen unknown.

Sequencing used PBMCs, obtained at follow-up. The source is a male donor with early-stage non-small cell lung cancer.

The CDR3 loop is CSVPQETSGIGDTQYF. CDR3 nucleotide sequence: TGCAGCGTCCCCCAAGAAACTAGCGGGATAGGAGATACGCAGTATTTT. The J gene is TRBJ2-3, the V gene TRBV29-1, with 10 bases lining up with TRBD2. After removal of 6 bases from V and 5 bases from J, the junction contained 14 bases not matched to a gene. CDR1 is SQVTM and CDR2 is ANQGSEA in the germline V gene. This CDR3 is 16 amino acids long.